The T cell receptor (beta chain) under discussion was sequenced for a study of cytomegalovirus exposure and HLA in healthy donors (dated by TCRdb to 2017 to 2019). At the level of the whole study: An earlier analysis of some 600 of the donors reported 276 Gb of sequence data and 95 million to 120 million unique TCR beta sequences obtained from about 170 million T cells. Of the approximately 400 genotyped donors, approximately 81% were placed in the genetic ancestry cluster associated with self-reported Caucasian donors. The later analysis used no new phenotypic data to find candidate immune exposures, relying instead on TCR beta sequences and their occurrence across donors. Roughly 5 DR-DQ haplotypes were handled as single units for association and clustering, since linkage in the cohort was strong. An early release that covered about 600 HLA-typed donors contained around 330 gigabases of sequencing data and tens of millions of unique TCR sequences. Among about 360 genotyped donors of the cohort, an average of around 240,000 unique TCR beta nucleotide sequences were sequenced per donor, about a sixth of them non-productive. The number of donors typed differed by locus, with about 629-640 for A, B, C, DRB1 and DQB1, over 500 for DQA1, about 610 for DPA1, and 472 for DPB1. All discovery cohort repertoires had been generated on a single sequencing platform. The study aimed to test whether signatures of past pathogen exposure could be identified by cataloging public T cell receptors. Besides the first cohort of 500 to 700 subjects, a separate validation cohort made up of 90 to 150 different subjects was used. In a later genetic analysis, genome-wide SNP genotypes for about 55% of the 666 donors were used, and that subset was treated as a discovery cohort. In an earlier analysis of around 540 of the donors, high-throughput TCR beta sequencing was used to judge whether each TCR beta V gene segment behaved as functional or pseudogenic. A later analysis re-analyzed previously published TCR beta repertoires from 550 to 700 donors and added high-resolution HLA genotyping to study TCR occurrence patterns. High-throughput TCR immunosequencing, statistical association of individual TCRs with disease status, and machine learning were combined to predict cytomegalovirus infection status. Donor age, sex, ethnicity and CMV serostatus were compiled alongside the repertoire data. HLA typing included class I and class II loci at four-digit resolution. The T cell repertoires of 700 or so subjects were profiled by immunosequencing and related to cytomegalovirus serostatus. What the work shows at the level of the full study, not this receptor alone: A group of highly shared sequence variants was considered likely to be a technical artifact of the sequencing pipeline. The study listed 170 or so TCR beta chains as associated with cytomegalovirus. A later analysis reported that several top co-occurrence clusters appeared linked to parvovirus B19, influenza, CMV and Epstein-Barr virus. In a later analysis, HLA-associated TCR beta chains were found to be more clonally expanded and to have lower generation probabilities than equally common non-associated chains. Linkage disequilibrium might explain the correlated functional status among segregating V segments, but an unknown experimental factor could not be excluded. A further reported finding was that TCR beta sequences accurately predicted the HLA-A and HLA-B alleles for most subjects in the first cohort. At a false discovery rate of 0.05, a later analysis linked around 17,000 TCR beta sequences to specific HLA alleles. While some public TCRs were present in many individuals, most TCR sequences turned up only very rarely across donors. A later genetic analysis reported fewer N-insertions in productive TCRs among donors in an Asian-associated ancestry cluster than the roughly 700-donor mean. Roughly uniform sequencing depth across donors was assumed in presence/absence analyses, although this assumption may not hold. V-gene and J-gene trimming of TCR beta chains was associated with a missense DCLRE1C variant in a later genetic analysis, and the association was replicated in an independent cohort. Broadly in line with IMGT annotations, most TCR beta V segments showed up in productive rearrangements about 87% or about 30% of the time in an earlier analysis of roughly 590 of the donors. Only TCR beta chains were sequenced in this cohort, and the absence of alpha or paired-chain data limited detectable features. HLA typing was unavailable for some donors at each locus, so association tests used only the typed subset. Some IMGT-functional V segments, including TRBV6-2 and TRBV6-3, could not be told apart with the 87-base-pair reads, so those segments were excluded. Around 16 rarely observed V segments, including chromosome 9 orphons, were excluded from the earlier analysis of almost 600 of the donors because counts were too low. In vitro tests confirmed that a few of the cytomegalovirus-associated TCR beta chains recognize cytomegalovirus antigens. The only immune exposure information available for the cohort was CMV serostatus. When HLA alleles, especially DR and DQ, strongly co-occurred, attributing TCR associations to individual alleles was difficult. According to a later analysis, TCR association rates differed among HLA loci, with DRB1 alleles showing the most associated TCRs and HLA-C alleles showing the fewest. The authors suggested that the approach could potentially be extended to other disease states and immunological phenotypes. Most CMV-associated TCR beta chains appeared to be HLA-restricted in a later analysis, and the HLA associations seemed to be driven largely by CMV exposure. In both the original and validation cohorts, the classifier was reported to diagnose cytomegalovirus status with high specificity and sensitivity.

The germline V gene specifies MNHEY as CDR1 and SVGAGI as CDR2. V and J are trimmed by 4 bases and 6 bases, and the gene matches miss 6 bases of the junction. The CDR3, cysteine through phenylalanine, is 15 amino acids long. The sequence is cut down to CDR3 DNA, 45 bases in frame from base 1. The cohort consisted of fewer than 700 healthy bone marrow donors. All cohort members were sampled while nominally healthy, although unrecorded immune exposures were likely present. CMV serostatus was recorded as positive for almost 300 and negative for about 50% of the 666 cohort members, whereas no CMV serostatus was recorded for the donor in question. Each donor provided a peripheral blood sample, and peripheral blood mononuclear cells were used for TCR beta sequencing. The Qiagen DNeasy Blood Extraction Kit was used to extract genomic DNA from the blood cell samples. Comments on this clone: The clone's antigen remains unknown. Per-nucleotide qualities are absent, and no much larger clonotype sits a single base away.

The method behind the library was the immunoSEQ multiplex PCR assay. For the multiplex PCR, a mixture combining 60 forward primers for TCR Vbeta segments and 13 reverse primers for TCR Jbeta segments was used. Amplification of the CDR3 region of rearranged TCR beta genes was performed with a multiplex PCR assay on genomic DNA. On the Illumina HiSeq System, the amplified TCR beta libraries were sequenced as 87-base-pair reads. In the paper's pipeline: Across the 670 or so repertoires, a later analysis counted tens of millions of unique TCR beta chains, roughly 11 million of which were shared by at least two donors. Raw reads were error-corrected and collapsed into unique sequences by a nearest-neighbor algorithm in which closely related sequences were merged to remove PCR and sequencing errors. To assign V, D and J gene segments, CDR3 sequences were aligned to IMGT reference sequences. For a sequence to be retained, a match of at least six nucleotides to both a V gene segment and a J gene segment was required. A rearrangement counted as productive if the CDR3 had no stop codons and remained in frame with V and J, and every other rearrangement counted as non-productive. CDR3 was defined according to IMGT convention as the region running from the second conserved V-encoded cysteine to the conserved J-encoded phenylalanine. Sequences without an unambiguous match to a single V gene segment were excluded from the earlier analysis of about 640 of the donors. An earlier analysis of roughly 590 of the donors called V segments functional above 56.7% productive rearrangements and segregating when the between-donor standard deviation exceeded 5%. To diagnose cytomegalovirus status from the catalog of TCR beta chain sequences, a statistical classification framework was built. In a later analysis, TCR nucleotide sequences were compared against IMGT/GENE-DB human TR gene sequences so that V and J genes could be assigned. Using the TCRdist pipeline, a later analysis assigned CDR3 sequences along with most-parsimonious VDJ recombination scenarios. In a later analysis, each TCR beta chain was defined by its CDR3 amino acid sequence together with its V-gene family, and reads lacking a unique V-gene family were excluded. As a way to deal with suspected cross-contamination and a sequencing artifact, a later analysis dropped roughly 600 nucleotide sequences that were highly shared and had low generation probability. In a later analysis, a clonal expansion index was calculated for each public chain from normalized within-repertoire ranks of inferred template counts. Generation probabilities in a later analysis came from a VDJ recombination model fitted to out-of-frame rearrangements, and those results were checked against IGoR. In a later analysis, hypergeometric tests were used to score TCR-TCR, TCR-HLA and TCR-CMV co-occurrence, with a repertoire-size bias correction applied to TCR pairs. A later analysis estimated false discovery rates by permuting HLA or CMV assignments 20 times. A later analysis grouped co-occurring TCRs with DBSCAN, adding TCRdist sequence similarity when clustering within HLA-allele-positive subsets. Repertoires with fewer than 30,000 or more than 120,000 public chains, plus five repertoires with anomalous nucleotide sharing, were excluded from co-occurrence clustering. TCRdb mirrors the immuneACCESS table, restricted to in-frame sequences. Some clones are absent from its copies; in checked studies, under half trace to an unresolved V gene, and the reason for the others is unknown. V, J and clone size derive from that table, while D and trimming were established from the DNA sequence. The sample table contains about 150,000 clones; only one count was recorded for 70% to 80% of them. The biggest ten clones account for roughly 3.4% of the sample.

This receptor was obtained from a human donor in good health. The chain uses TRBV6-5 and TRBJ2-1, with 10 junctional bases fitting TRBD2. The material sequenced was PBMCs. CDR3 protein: CASSLAGGAGNEQFF. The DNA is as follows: TGTGCCAGCAGTTTAGCGGGGGGCGCCGGCAATGAGCAGTTCTTC.